These 10 T cell receptor beta chains were sequenced from one sample in a study of cytomegalovirus exposure and HLA in healthy donors. Researchers ran the PCR with 60 Vbeta and 13 Jbeta primers. The repertoire was sequenced with immunoSEQ multiplex PCR; TCRdb's copy has only in-frame clones and lacks some. The sample comprises roughly 240,000 clones, approximately 78% of which are singletons, and less than 0.6% rests with the top ten. Sequencing input: PBMCs. These receptors originate from a boy younger than 18 in good health and CMV-seronegative.

V is TRBV15 and J is TRBJ2-7; D may be TRBD2 (6 bases). CDR1 and CDR2 from the germline V gene are LNHNV and YYDKDF (reference sequence). Trimming took off 3 bases at V and 7 bases at J, with 16 bases between the two ends. CDR3 length equals 14 residues. In DNA, the CDR3 is TGTGCCACCAGCAGGAGTGCAGGGACTCGTGAGCAGTACTTC. Translation: CATSRSAGTREQYF.

The chain joins TRBV2 to TRBJ1-1; D gene ambiguous. Per the germline V gene, CDR1 is SNHLY and CDR2 is FYNNEI. The CDR3 is 13 residues long. V gave up 8 bases and J gave up 3 bases, with 13 bases separating them. CDR3 nucleotides: TGTGCCAGCGTAGGCATTCGGGACACTGAAGCTTTCTTT. Translated: CASVGIRDTEAFF.

The V and J genes are TRBV5-1 and TRBJ1-2, with 8 bases that match TRBD1. V lost 4 bases, J lost 9 bases, and 20 bases stayed unmatched. This CDR3 is built from 17 residues. Germline assignment: CDR1 SGHRS and CDR2 YFSETQ. The CDR3 here is CASSPPGQEGLIVSYTF. The CDR3 nucleotides are TGCGCCAGCAGCCCCCCGGGACAGGAGGGCCTTATCGTTAGCTACACCTTC.

The J gene is TRBJ1-2, the V gene TRBV27; maybe TRBD1 (6 bases). V was pared by 2 bases and J by 8 bases, with 12 bases between. Germline assignment: CDR1 MNHEY and CDR2 SMNVEV (reference sequence). The CDR3 extends over 13 amino acids. The CDR3 loop is CASSLQGLGGYTF. The CDR3 DNA reads as TGTGCCAGCAGTTTACAGGGGCTTGGCGGCTACACCTTC.

The chain recombines TRBV29-1 with TRBJ2-7, with TRBD2 matching over 9 bases. V was clipped by 5 bases and J by 7 bases; unmatched bases: 6. The CDR3 covers 12 residues. Germline CDR1 reads SQVTM; CDR2 reads ANQGSEA. The CDR3, as DNA: TGCAGCGTTTGGGCTAGCGGGGCTGAGCAGTACTTC. It specifies CSVWASGAEQYF.

The chain employs TRBV4-1 and TRBJ1-3; 8 bases match TRBD1. The CDR3 is 16 residues long. Germline V gene data show CDR1 as MGHRA and CDR2 as YSYEKL. The V segment lost 3 bases and the J segment 3 bases; nucleotides outside the gene matches: 7. The CDR3 sequence: CASSHTQGAGGNTIYF. The CDR3 region has the DNA TGCGCCAGCAGCCATACTCAGGGGGCTGGTGGAAACACCATATATTTT.

The J gene is TRBJ2-2, the V gene TRBV9; TRBD2 agrees at 9 bases. The V gene's germline CDR1 is SGDLS and CDR2 YYNGEE. Trimming removed 4 bases from V and 7 bases from J; junction bases left unmatched: 5. The CDR3 loop spans 14 amino acids. The chain's CDR3 is CASSPTAGGGELFF. Here the CDR3 DNA reads TGTGCCAGCAGCCCAACAGCGGGGGGCGGGGAGCTGTTTTTT.

This sequence joins TRBV2 and TRBJ2-2, with D possibly matching TRBD1 (6 bases). V was trimmed by 5 bases and J by 5 bases, leaving 15 bases between them. CDR1 and CDR2 from the germline V gene are SNHLY and FYNNEI. The CDR3 sequence is 15 residues long. The DNA of the CDR3 is TGTGCCAGCAGTCAGGAACAGGGTAGGACCGGGGAGCTGTTTTTT. This encodes CASSQEQGRTGELFF.

The chain combines TRBV11-2 with TRBJ2-3; perhaps TRBD2 as D (5 bases). Trimming shortened V by 5 bases and J by 4 bases, and 19 bases separated the two germline ends. CDR1 SGHAT and CDR2 FQNNGV come from the germline V gene. The CDR3 loop spans 16 amino acids. The CDR3: CASSDPFRTGADTQYF. CDR3 DNA sequence: TGTGCCAGCAGCGACCCCTTCAGGACCGGGGCAGATACGCAGTATTTT.

The rearrangement links TRBV9 to TRBJ2-7; D not resolved. CDR1 is SGDLS, CDR2 YYNGEE, per germline. The CDR3 has 12 residues. V gave up 4 bases and J gave up 3 bases, with 8 bases separating them. Written as DNA, the CDR3 is TGTGCCAGCAGCCCTCCTAGCTACGAGCAGTACTTC. This gives the protein CASSPPSYEQYF.